Listed below are T cell receptor beta chains from one sample, sequenced in a study of blood T cell repertoires in COVID-19. Profiled with immunoSEQ multiplex PCR; TCRdb holds only in-frame clones, not every one. The table has a few hundred thousand clones, 90% seen once. Sample: PBMCs or T cells enriched from blood (not recorded which). Source of these receptors: a man aged 18 to 35 who had recovered from COVID-19. Both conserved end residues are part of each CDR3. D genes are given only for firm matches. Some rows mark clone size as missing; the rest say once, few, many or name a class of expanded clone.

v_call: TRBV5-1; d_call: TRBD2; j_call: TRBJ2-7; clone_size: .; cdr3_nt: TGCGCCAGTTCCGGCAGCGGGGGTACCTACGAGCAGTACTTC; cdr3_aa: CASSGSGGTYEQYF
v_call: TRBV7-3; d_call: .; j_call: TRBJ1-1; clone_size: .; cdr3_nt: TGTGCCAGCAGCCTCACGGGAGGAAAAGGCACTGAAGCTTTCTTT; cdr3_aa: CASSLTGGKGTEAFF
v_call: TRBV7-6; d_call: TRBD1; j_call: TRBJ2-5; clone_size: .; cdr3_nt: TGTGCCAGCAGCCCAGGGGGCCGGCAAGAGACCCAGTACTTC; cdr3_aa: CASSPGGRQETQYF
v_call: TRBV7-5; d_call: .; j_call: TRBJ2-7; clone_size: .; cdr3_nt: TGTGTCAGAAGCCCTAGGTTTGGCGGGAGATGCTACGAGCAGTACTTC; cdr3_aa: CVRSPRFGGRCYEQYF
v_call: TRBV12-3/TRBV12-4; d_call: TRBD1; j_call: TRBJ1-1; clone_size: .; cdr3_nt: TGTGCCAGCAGTAAAGGGACAGGTGAAGCTTTCTTT; cdr3_aa: CASSKGTGEAFF
v_call: TRBV5-1; d_call: .; j_call: TRBJ1-1; clone_size: few; cdr3_nt: TGCGCCAGCAGCTTGGCCTGGTATGAATCGCCGGCGGGGAGCACTGAAGCTTTCTTT; cdr3_aa: CASSLAWYESPAGSTEAFF
v_call: TRBV5-4; d_call: .; j_call: TRBJ1-1; clone_size: .; cdr3_nt: TGTGCCAGCAGCAAAAGACAGGTTAAAGGCACTGAAGCTTTCTTT; cdr3_aa: CASSKRQVKGTEAFF
v_call: TRBV19; d_call: .; j_call: TRBJ2-3; clone_size: .; cdr3_nt: TGTGCCAGTAGCTCCGTCCCCCCAGATACGCAGTATTTT; cdr3_aa: CASSSVPPDTQYF
v_call: TRBV5-1; d_call: TRBD1; j_call: TRBJ2-5; clone_size: .; cdr3_nt: TGCGCCAGCAGCACGGGACAGGGGAGTCAGGAGACCCAGTACTTC; cdr3_aa: CASSTGQGSQETQYF
v_call: TRBV9; d_call: .; j_call: TRBJ1-2; clone_size: .; cdr3_nt: TGTGCCAGCAGCCCCGGGGGGCCGGGTAGTGGCTACACCTTC; cdr3_aa: CASSPGGPGSGYTF